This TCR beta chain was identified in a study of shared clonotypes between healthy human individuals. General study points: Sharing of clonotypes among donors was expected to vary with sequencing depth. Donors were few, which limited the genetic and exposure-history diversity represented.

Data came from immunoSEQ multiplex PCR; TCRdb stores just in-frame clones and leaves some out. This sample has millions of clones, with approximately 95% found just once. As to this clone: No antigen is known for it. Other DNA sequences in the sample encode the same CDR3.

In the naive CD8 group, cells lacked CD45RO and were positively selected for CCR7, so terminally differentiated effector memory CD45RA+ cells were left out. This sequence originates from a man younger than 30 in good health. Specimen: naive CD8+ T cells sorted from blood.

The CDR3: CASSYSIGVYEQYF. Written as DNA, the CDR3 is TGTGCCAGCAGTTACTCGATCGGCGTCTACGAGCAGTACTTC. This rearrangement joins TRBV6-5 to TRBJ2-7; no firm D call. This CDR3 contains 14 residues. In germline, CDR1 is MNHEY, CDR2 SVGAGI. The V end lost 0 bases, the J end lost 3 bases, and 9 bases lay between the germline ends.